This entry lists 23 T cell receptor beta chains sequenced from one sample in a study of vaccination and CD4 T cells after COVID-19. CD4+ T cells that had been cultured provided DNA sequenced with the Oncomine TCR Beta short-read assay. Via MiXCR, TCRdb re-called the PCR reads, giving one row per CDR3 protein. The sample lists about 10,000 distinct CDR3 sequences, 65% to 80% occurring once. These receptors lack a known antigen. The treatment denotes: roughly ten-day PBMC culture with coronavirus spike peptide pools or control peptides (ViraFEST assay). Sample: CD4+ T cells from blood, cultured in vitro. All receptors come from a human donor who had recovered from COVID-19.

The J gene is TRBJ1-2, the V gene TRBV6-1, with D tentatively TRBD1 (5 bases). From germline, CDR1 is MNHNS and CDR2 SASEGT. Trimming cost V 6 bases and J 2 bases, with 13 bases left between them. The CDR3 spans 14 residues. Here the CDR3 reads CASSIQETNYGYTF. For the CDR3, the DNA is TGTGCCAGCAGCATACAGGAGACCAACTATGGCTACACCTTC.

The V call is TRBV27, the J call TRBJ2-3; D ambiguous. Germline V CDR1 and CDR2: MNHEY, SMNVEV (reference sequence). The CDR3 has 13 residues. Between the trimmed V and J ends, which lost 3 bases and 1 base, there was a span of 5 bases. The CDR3 is CASSLLGTDTQYF. In DNA form, the CDR3 reads TGTGCCAGCAGTTTGCTGGGCACAGATACGCAGTATTTT.

The genes are TRBV5-8 and TRBJ2-5, with a possible D match to TRBD1 (6 bases). This CDR3 region has 12 residues. V was shortened by 6 bases and J by 4 bases, with 10 bases between the two germline ends. Germline loops: CDR1 SGHTS, CDR2 YDEGEE. This chain's CDR3 is CASIYRAETQYF. As DNA, the CDR3 is TGTGCCAGCATTTACAGGGCAGAGACCCAGTACTTC.

The chain joins TRBV20-1 to TRBJ2-5; weak D call: TRBD1 (7 bases). Germline V lookup: CDR1 DFQATT, CDR2 SNEGSKA (reference sequence). Between the trimmed V and J ends, which lost 7 bases and 1 base, there was a span of 13 bases. The CDR3 covers 13 residues. CDR3 DNA sequence: TGCAGTGGCCTTCAGGGGGGCCAAGAGACCCAGTACTTC. This codes for CSGLQGGQETQYF.

The chain joins TRBV6-2 or TRBV6-3 to TRBJ2-7; D may be TRBD1 or TRBD2 (5 bases each). This CDR3 contains 13 residues. CDR1 is MNHEY, CDR2 SVGEGT, per germline. V gave up 7 bases and J gave up 2 bases, with 12 bases separating them. CDR3 protein: CASNRDQAYEQYF. Here the CDR3 DNA reads TGTGCCAGCAACCGGGACCAAGCCTACGAGCAGTACTTC.

The rearrangement uses TRBV5-4 and TRBJ2-5, with D maybe TRBD2 (6 bases). Germline values: CDR1 SGHNT, CDR2 YYREEE (reference sequence). Trimming took 3 bases from V and 5 from J, leaving 23 bases between them. The CDR3 extends over 17 amino acids. The chain's CDR3 is CASSSRTGARFGETQYF. The CDR3 region has the DNA TGTGCCAGCAGCTCCCGAACGGGAGCTCGCTTCGGGGAGACCCAGTACTTC. The full variable domain, completed using reference TRBV5-4 and TRBJ2-5, is ETGVTQSPTHLIKTRGQQVTLRCSSQSGHNTVSWYQQALGQGPQFIFQYYREEENGRGNFPPRFSGLQFPNYSSELNVNALELDDSALYLCASSSRTGARFGETQYFGPGTRLLVL.

This clonotype showed up just once. This chain connects TRBV7-2 to TRBJ2-7, with D perhaps TRBD2 (5 bases). Between the trimmed V and J ends, which lost 4 bases and 0 bases, there was a span of 13 bases. The V gene's germline CDR1 is SGHTA and CDR2 FQGNSA. This CDR3 spans 15 amino acids. The CDR3: CASSSLGRGSYEQYF. The CDR3 coding sequence is TGTGCCAGCAGCTCTCTCGGTCGGGGCTCCTACGAGCAGTACTTC.

The gene calls are TRBV20-1 and TRBJ1-5; D possibly corresponds to TRBD1 (5 bases). V was clipped by 2 bases and J by 5 bases, with 16 bases between them. The CDR3 is made up of 15 amino acids. The V gene's germline CDR1 is DFQATT and CDR2 SNEGSKA (reference sequence). Here the CDR3 reads CSARLGTYPDQPQHF. The CDR3 nucleotides are TGCAGTGCTAGATTAGGGACTTACCCCGATCAGCCCCAGCATTTT.

V usage is TRBV24-1 and J usage is TRBJ2-7, with D tentatively TRBD2 (5 bases). V was trimmed by 9 bases and J by 6 bases, leaving 23 bases between them. Germline CDR1 and CDR2: KGHDR and SFDVKD. The CDR3 covers 15 residues. CDR3 in DNA: TGTGCCACCCCACCCCCGGCGAGGGATATGTGCGAGCAGTACTTC. The encoded protein is CATPPPARDMCEQYF.

The chain has TRBV5-1 and TRBJ1-6, with 7 bases fitting TRBD1. V shed 2 bases, J shed 7 bases, and the junction held 9 bases outside the gene matches. Per the germline V gene, CDR1 is SGHRS and CDR2 is YFSETQ. The CDR3 length is 16 residues. CDR3 coding DNA: TGCGCCAGCAGCTTATCGCAGACAGGGCCGAATTCACCCCTCCACTTT. Protein product: CASSLSQTGPNSPLHF.

J is TRBJ2-7 and V is TRBV10-1; 7 bases are shared with TRBD2. The trim removed 9 bases at V and 3 bases at J, leaving 11 bases unmatched. CDR1 is WNHNN, CDR2 SYGVQD, per germline (reference sequence). CDR3 length equals 14 residues. In DNA form, the CDR3 reads TGCGCCAGACGAGAGCGGGAACTACGCTACGAGCAGTACTTC. It specifies CARRERELRYEQYF.

In this sample, this clonotype turned up once. The chain carries TRBV28 and TRBJ2-2; D remains unclear. CDR1 is MDHEN and CDR2 is SYDVKM in the germline V gene. The CDR3 extends over 13 amino acids. The V end lost 10 bases, the J end lost 1 base, and 10 bases lay between the germline ends. The CDR3 bases are TGTGCCACCTTAGGTCGGAACACCGGGGAGCTGTTTTTT. It yields the protein CATLGRNTGELFF.

CDR3 sequence reads: CSAATSGSRYNEQFF. The CDR3 nucleotides are TGCAGTGCCGCAACTAGCGGGAGCCGCTACAATGAGCAGTTCTTC. J is TRBJ2-1 and V is TRBV20-1, with 11 bases aligning to TRBD2. Germline trimming cut 6 bases from V and 3 bases from J; bases unmatched to any gene: 7. Germline CDR1 is DFQATT and CDR2 is SNEGSKA (reference sequence). The CDR3 is made up of 15 amino acids.

The chain couples TRBV6-1 to TRBJ2-3; 10 nucleotides line up with TRBD2. The CDR3 totals 17 residues. Germline V gene data show CDR1 as MNHNS and CDR2 as SASEGT. V shed 9 bases and J 0 bases; nucleotides not matched to a gene: 12. CDR3 protein: CASQKLAGRPSTDTQYF. CDR3 nucleotides: TGTGCCAGTCAGAAACTAGCGGGACGCCCTAGCACAGATACGCAGTATTTT.

The rearrangement joins TRBV6-1 to TRBJ1-6; D is uncertain. The V end lost 8 bases, the J end lost 7 bases, and 15 bases lay between the germline ends. The CDR3 is 14 residues long. Germline loops: CDR1 MNHNS, CDR2 SASEGT. The CDR3 DNA is TGTGCCAGCCTCCGGGCCAGGACCAATTCACCCCTCCACTTT. This gives the protein CASLRARTNSPLHF.

The chain uses TRBV14 and TRBJ1-1, with 8 positions matching TRBD1. CDR1 is SGHDN and CDR2 is FVKESK in the germline V gene. Trimming cost V 7 bases and J 2 bases; bases outside gene matches: 6. The CDR3 has 14 residues. CDR3 sequence: CASNRGQVNTEAFF. For the CDR3, the DNA is TGTGCCAGCAACAGGGGACAGGTTAACACTGAAGCTTTCTTT.

The V and J genes are TRBV28 and TRBJ1-2; D gene uncertain. The V end was cut by 2 bases, the J end by 4 bases, with 8 bases between. Looked up from germline, CDR1 is MDHEN and CDR2 is SYDVKM. The CDR3 extends over 13 amino acids. CDR3 DNA sequence: TGTGCCAGCAGTTTAGGAAGGGTCTATGGCTACACCTTC. This encodes CASSLGRVYGYTF.

The table lists this clonotype with a few counts. The chain links TRBV7-9 to TRBJ1-2, with D unresolved. Trimming pared 3 bases from V and 2 bases from J, leaving 10 bases between. The CDR3 length is 14 residues. Germline CDR1 SEHNR, CDR2 FQNEAQ (reference sequence). The CDR3 coding sequence is TGTGCCAGCAGCTTCATAGGGCTAAACTATGGCTACACCTTC. It is translated as CASSFIGLNYGYTF.

V and J are TRBV20-1 and TRBJ2-1; D may be TRBD1 or TRBD2 (5 bases each). The CDR3 runs 15 residues. The germline V gene encodes CDR1 DFQATT and CDR2 SNEGSKA (reference sequence). Trimming pared 6 bases from V and 6 bases from J, leaving 21 bases between. DNA of the CDR3: TGCAGTGCGAGACCCCCGGGGCTAGCCCGCAATGAGCAGTTCTTC. As protein: CSARPPGLARNEQFF.

The chain combines TRBV19 with TRBJ2-4; D remains ambiguous. V lost 4 bases to trimming and J lost 7 bases, with 8 bases between them. The CDR3 extends over 12 amino acids. The germline V gene has CDR1 LNHDA and CDR2 SQIVND (reference sequence). CDR3 residues: CASSTRGNIQYF. In DNA, the CDR3 is TGTGCCAGTAGTACCCGTGGCAACATTCAGTACTTC. The complete variable domain, with remaining parts taken from reference TRBV19 and TRBJ2-4, reads DGGITQSPKYLFRKEGQNVTLSCEQNLNHDAMYWYRQDPGQGLRLIYYSQIVNDFQKGDIAEGYSVSREKKESFPLTVTSAQKNPTAFYLCASSTRGNIQYFGAGTRLSVL.

This clonotype was observed a single time. V usage is TRBV19 and J usage is TRBJ1-6, with D possibly TRBD1 on 6 matching bases. In germline, CDR1 is LNHDA, CDR2 SQIVND (reference sequence). V lost 5 bases and J lost 7, with 12 bases in between. CDR3 length: 14 residues. CDR3 region: CASSPRGDNSPLHF. CDR3 bases: TGTGCCAGTAGTCCCAGGGGAGACAATTCACCCCTCCACTTT.

This clonotype was seen more than once but under ten times. The chain combines TRBV6-2 or TRBV6-3 with TRBJ1-2; 10 nucleotides match TRBD1. The trim removed 6 bases at V and 6 bases at J, leaving 7 bases unmatched. Germline V gene sequence: CDR1 MNHEY, CDR2 SVGEGT. CDR3 length: 14 amino acids. The CDR3 sequence is CASRPDRGADGYTF. CDR3 DNA sequence: TGTGCCAGCAGACCGGACAGGGGGGCAGATGGCTACACCTTC.

This clonotype has just one count. The V call is TRBV20-1, the J call TRBJ1-5; D may be TRBD1 (6 bases). The CDR3 totals 13 residues. The germline V and J ends were trimmed by 5 bases and 3 bases, with 11 bases remaining between them. Germline loops: CDR1 DFQATT, CDR2 SNEGSKA (reference sequence). The CDR3 region is CSAPRGTNQPQHF. CDR3 nucleotide sequence: TGCAGTGCTCCCAGGGGAACCAATCAGCCCCAGCATTTT.